Shown below are 17 T cell receptor beta chains from a single sample sequenced in a study of T cell clonality in common variable immunodeficiency. Here immunoSEQ multiplex PCR was the method, and the copy in TCRdb shows in-frame clones only, minus some. This sample carries tens of thousands of clones and no singletons, and about 0.68% goes to the top ten. Sequences were obtained from peripheral blood mononuclear cells. These receptor sequences come from a person aged 18 to 70 in good health.

In its sample, this clone was seen many times. The CDR3 DNA, read in part, is TGTGCCAGCAGTTTGGTCGGACTAGCTGATGAG. Translating gives CASSLVGLADE. The CDR3 in full is CASSLVGLADEQFF. The V gene is TRBV12-3 or TRBV12-4, the J gene TRBJ2-1; 8 nucleotides match TRBD2. The sequenced fragment ends 3 residues before the CDR3 boundary, so the rest is inferred from the germline J gene. With V trimmed by 3 bases and J by 8 bases, 6 bases remained unmatched. The CDR3 totals 14 residues.

This clone was recorded at least ten times. The read ends 3 residues early relative to the CDR3; the germline J gene fills the gap. The chain uses TRBV5-1 and TRBJ1-3; the match to TRBD1 covers 9 bases. Germline V gene lookup returns CDR1 SGHRS and CDR2 YFSETQ. J gave up 5 bases and V 0 bases, and 3 bases lay outside the gene matches. This CDR3 contains 15 residues. Incomplete CDR3 DNA: TGCGCCAGCAGCTTGGACGGGACAGGGAGAAACACC. Protein product: CASSLDGTGRNT. In full, the CDR3 reads CASSLDGTGRNTIYF.

The sample holds many counts of this clone. The read ends 3 residues shy of where the CDR3 ends; the end is completed using the germline J gene. The rearrangement uses TRBV6-1 and TRBJ2-1, with a tentative D call TRBD1 (5 bases). The germline V and J ends were trimmed by 4 bases and 5 bases, with 9 bases remaining between them. Germline V CDR1 and CDR2: MNHNS, SASEGT. There are 13 residues in the CDR3. The part of the CDR3 DNA that was read is TGTGCCAGCAGTGGCAGACAGAACAATGAG. It codes for CASSGRQNNE. The whole CDR3 is CASSGRQNNEQFF.

The sample holds many counts of this clone. The CDR3 end lies 3 residues beyond the end of the read and is filled in from the germline J gene. The chain joins TRBV7-3 to TRBJ2-5, with a possible D match to TRBD2 (5 bases). Germline CDR1 is SGHTA and CDR2 is FQGTGA. CDR3 length: 13 amino acids. V dropped 2 bases and J dropped 3 bases, with 7 bases sitting between them. This CDR3 is CASSLGAEETQYF. Partial CDR3 DNA: TGTGCCAGCAGCTTAGGAGCGGAAGAGACC.

This clone came up many times. Read data end 3 residues before the CDR3 end; the end is taken from the germline J gene. The rearrangement uses TRBV5-3 and TRBJ1-5; D call uncertain. TRBV5-3 is an ORF, and what it does is uncertain. The CDR3 spans 15 residues. V gave up 0 bases and J gave up 2 bases, with 9 bases separating them. CDR3 region: CARSLAVVGNQPQHF. The covered CDR3 bases are TGTGCCAGAAGCTTGGCGGTTGTTGGCAATCAGCCC.

There are many counts of this clone. Read coverage stops 3 residues before the CDR3 terminus; the germline J gene supplies the remainder. V gene TRBV4-1 combines with J gene TRBJ2-5; D is possibly TRBD1 (6 bases). V gave up 4 bases and J gave up 1 base, with 13 bases separating them. The CDR3 consists of 15 residues. Germline V gene lookup returns CDR1 MGHRA and CDR2 YSYEKL. The CDR3 reads CASSPVRTVQETQYF. The covered CDR3 bases are TGCGCCAGCAGCCCGGTTAGGACAGTCCAAGAGACC.

This clone was seen at least ten times. The CDR3 end lies 3 residues beyond the end of the read and is filled in from the germline J gene. This sequence joins TRBV15 and TRBJ2-2; a weak D match, TRBD2 (7 bases). V gave up 1 base and J gave up 5 bases, with 14 bases separating them. Per germline, CDR1 LNHNV and CDR2 YYDKDF (reference sequence). CDR3 length: 16 residues. CDR3 loop: CATSRGAGAGTGELFF. The sequenced part of the CDR3 DNA is TGTGCCACCAGCAGAGGGGCGGGGGCGGGGACCGGGGAG. Filled out from reference TRBV15 and TRBJ2-2, the complete variable domain reads DAMVIQNPRYQVTQFGKPVTLSCSQTLNHNVMYWYQQKSSQAPKLLFHYYDKDFNNEADTPDNFQSRRPNTSFCFLDIRSPGLGDTAMYLCATSRGAGAGTGELFFGEGSRLTVL.

This clone was observed at least ten times. The sequenced fragment ends 3 residues before the CDR3 boundary, so the rest is inferred from the germline J gene. This chain connects TRBV20-1 to TRBJ1-2; D perhaps matches TRBD1 (5 bases). This CDR3 has 13 residues. V was cut by 1 base and J by 4 bases, with 10 bases left in between. Germline V gene data show CDR1 as DFQATT and CDR2 as SNEGSKA (reference sequence). CDR3 amino acids: CSARADIIYGYTF. CDR3 DNA (partial): TGCAGTGCTAGAGCGGACATTATCTATGGC.

The sample holds many counts of this clone. From the germline J gene comes the end of the CDR3, since the read stops 3 residues before it. This chain links TRBV5-1 with TRBJ2-5; D call uncertain. This CDR3 has 14 residues. Germline V CDR1 and CDR2: SGHRS, YFSETQ. V was pared by 2 bases and J by 1 base, with 9 bases between. The sequenced CDR3 bases are TGCGCCAGCAGCTTCCAAACAACCCAAGAGACC. The encoded protein is CASSFQTTQET. The CDR3 reads in full as CASSFQTTQETQYF. Drawing the rest from reference TRBV5-1 and TRBJ2-5, the complete variable domain is KAGVTQTPRYLIKTRGQQVTLSCSPISGHRSVSWYQQTPGQGLQFLFEYFSETQRNKGNFPGRFSGRQFSNSRSEMNVSTLELGDSALYLCASSFQTTQETQYFGPGTRLLVL.

In its sample, this clone was seen many times. The read ends 3 residues before the CDR3 terminus; that terminus is restored from the germline J gene. The chain joins TRBV4-1 to TRBJ1-4; D possibly corresponds to TRBD1 (5 bases). Trimming shortened V by 2 bases and J by 7 bases, and 11 bases separated the two germline ends. The CDR3 sequence is 14 residues long. Germline V gene sequence: CDR1 MGHRA, CDR2 YSYEKL. CDR3 DNA (partial): TGCGCCAGCAGCCAATCAGGGATAGCTGAAAAA. Protein: CASSQSGIAEK. The whole CDR3 sequence reads CASSQSGIAEKLFF.

This clone appeared many times. The read ends 3 residues early relative to the CDR3; the germline J gene fills the gap. The chain is built from TRBV20-1 and TRBJ2-3; possibly TRBD1 for D (5 bases). The length of the CDR3 is 15 residues. The ends were cut back, 3 bases at V and 0 bases at J, with 13 bases in the middle. Germline CDR1 reads DFQATT; CDR2 reads SNEGSKA (reference sequence). This CDR3 reads CSASSRGSSTDTQYF. CDR3 bases read: TGCAGTGCTAGTTCAAGGGGATCTAGCACAGATACG.

This clone came up many times. The DNA ends 3 residues before the CDR3 does, and the rest of the CDR3 is filled in from the germline J gene. The rearrangement links TRBV7-9 to TRBJ2-7, with D possibly TRBD1 on 6 matching bases. The length of the CDR3 is 15 residues. Trimming stripped 2 bases from V and 0 bases from J, with 11 bases between. Per the germline V gene, CDR1 is SEHNR and CDR2 is FQNEAQ (reference sequence). The covered CDR3 bases are TGTGCCAGCAGCTTACAGGGGCGACTCTCCTACGAG. Its protein is CASSLQGRLSYE. The whole CDR3 reads CASSLQGRLSYEQYF.

This clone showed up many times. The CDR3 end is not reached by the read, which stops 3 residues before it; the germline J gene fills it in. The chain is built from TRBV5-4 and TRBJ1-5; 7 bases fit TRBD1. This CDR3 is 14 amino acids long. After removal of 4 bases from V and 3 bases from J, the junction contained 4 bases not matched to a gene. Germline CDR1 SGHNT, CDR2 YYREEE (reference sequence). CDR3 DNA (partial): TGTGCCAGCAGCGCCGGGACAGACAATCAGCCC. It yields the protein CASSAGTDNQP. The entire CDR3 is CASSAGTDNQPQHF. The variable domain in full, completed from reference TRBV5-4 and TRBJ1-5, reads ETGVTQSPTHLIKTRGQQVTLRCSSQSGHNTVSWYQQALGQGPQFIFQYYREEENGRGNFPPRFSGLQFPNYSSELNVNALELDDSALYLCASSAGTDNQPQHFGDGTRLSIL.

This clone came up many times. CDR3 DNA (partial): TGTGCCAGTAGTATAGACCCAAACTATGGC. It translates to CASSIDPNYG. The full CDR3 protein reads CASSIDPNYGYTF. This sequence joins TRBV19 and TRBJ1-2, with D hard to call. Read sequence stops 3 residues before the CDR3 end, and the germline J gene provides the missing end. Trimming took 0 bases from V and 2 from J, leaving 4 bases between them. This CDR3 is built from 13 residues. CDR1 LNHDA and CDR2 SQIVND come from the germline V gene (reference sequence). Full variable domain (rest looked up from reference TRBV19 and TRBJ1-2): DGGITQSPKYLFRKEGQNVTLSCEQNLNHDAMYWYRQDPGQGLRLIYYSQIVNDFQKGDIAEGYSVSREKKESFPLTVTSAQKNPTAFYLCASSIDPNYGYTFGSGTRLTVV.

This clone occurred many times. The observed sequence ends 3 residues before the CDR3 terminus, with the missing tail filled in from the germline J gene. The rearrangement uses TRBV6-2 or TRBV6-3 and TRBJ1-1; unclear D gene. The germline V gene has CDR1 MNHEY and CDR2 SVGEGT. The CDR3 contains 13 residues. The ends were cut back, 0 bases at V and 4 bases at J, with 6 bases in the middle. The chain's CDR3 is CASSYSSSTEAFF. The sequenced CDR3 bases are TGTGCCAGCAGTTACTCGTCATCCACTGAA.

This clone came up many times. The read terminates 3 residues before the CDR3 end, so the remaining end is supplied by the germline J gene. The chain carries TRBV5-1 and TRBJ2-7; 12 bases align to TRBD2. The V and J ends lost 2 bases and 3 bases, in that order; junction bases with no gene match: 3. The V gene's germline CDR1 is SGHRS and CDR2 YFSETQ. The CDR3 has 15 amino acids. The part of the CDR3 DNA that was read is TGCGCCAGCAGCTTAAGACTAGCGGGAGTCTACGAG. Translated, it gives CASSLRLAGVYE. From start to end, the CDR3 is CASSLRLAGVYEQYF. Supplemented by reference TRBV5-1 and TRBJ2-7, the full variable domain reads KAGVTQTPRYLIKTRGQQVTLSCSPISGHRSVSWYQQTPGQGLQFLFEYFSETQRNKGNFPGRFSGRQFSNSRSEMNVSTLELGDSALYLCASSLRLAGVYEQYFGPGTRLTVT.

This clone was seen many times. The read terminates 3 residues before the CDR3 end, so the remaining end is supplied by the germline J gene. The chain links TRBV2 to TRBJ1-4, with 8 bases aligning to TRBD1. Germline CDR1 and CDR2: SNHLY and FYNNEI. After removal of 5 bases from V and 8 bases from J, the junction contained 7 bases not matched to a gene. This CDR3 region has 14 residues. CDR3 region: CASSRDRGLEKLFF. The part of the CDR3 DNA that was read is TGTGCCAGCAGTAGAGACAGGGGACTAGAAAAA.